This T cell receptor (beta chain) was retrieved from a study of blood T cells in healthy people across ages. Study-level findings and limits: Per million T cells, the diversity of TCR beta decreased roughly linearly as age advanced.

The V gene's germline CDR1 is MDHEN and CDR2 SYDVKM. Trimming at V came to 5 bases and at J to 5 bases, leaving 15 bases not matched to a gene. The CDR3 loop spans 17 amino acids. This clonotype was observed at least ten times. What it recognizes is unknown. The use of a sample-barcoded 5' primer and a J-beta primer mix characterized a second PCR of roughly 6 to 11 cycles. TCRdb redid the calling of the 5' RACE reads with MiXCR, one entry per CDR3 protein. Among about 1.6 million distinct CDR3 sequences listed, about 31% were seen once. The sample comprised blood. The TCR sequence derives from a woman in her 30s in good health. The chain links TRBV28 to TRBJ2-1; 7 bases are a match to TRBD1. The CDR3 DNA follows: TGTGCCAGCAGTACCCGGTCACCACAGGGGCCCCACAATGAGCAGTTCTTC. This translates into CASSTRSPQGPHNEQFF.